A single sample gave rise to the 31 T cell receptor beta chains below, sequenced in a study of T cell repertoires in cytomegalovirus infection. A single record per CDR3 protein comes from TCRdb applying MiXCR to the reads. The table has some 220,000 distinct CDR3 sequences, 9% to 15% seen once. The specimen sequenced was PBMCs. These receptors were obtained from a human donor in good health (CMV status not recorded). Some clones in this sample may be carry-over from other donors' samples.

Ten or more counts support this clonotype. J is TRBJ2-6 and V is TRBV19; perhaps TRBD2 as D (5 bases). Trimming shortened V by 7 bases and J by 0 bases, and 13 bases separated the two germline ends. There are 16 residues in the CDR3. Germline V gene lookup returns CDR1 LNHDA and CDR2 SQIVND (reference sequence). Written as DNA, the CDR3 is TGTGCCAGTAACTTGGACGGGGACTCTGGGGCCAACGTCCTGACTTTC. Translated: CASNLDGDSGANVLTF. The full variable domain, completed using reference TRBV19 and TRBJ2-6, is DGGITQSPKYLFRKEGQNVTLSCEQNLNHDAMYWYRQDPGQGLRLIYYSQIVNDFQKGDIAEGYSVSREKKESFPLTVTSAQKNPTAFYLCASNLDGDSGANVLTFGAGSRLTVL.

The sample holds many counts of this clonotype. In DNA, the CDR3 is TGCGCCAGCAGCGCGGGACGGCTCTATGGCTACACCTTC. It codes for CASSAGRLYGYTF. The rearrangement links TRBV5-1 to TRBJ1-2; tentative D call: TRBD1 (5 bases). The CDR3 consists of 13 residues. Trimming took off 4 bases at V and 4 bases at J, with 11 bases between the two ends. Germline CDR1 reads SGHRS; CDR2 reads YFSETQ.

This clonotype was seen a handful of times. CDR3 in amino acids: CASSSRGTPGRGYTF. CDR3 DNA sequence: TGTGCCAGCAGTTCCCGCGGGACTCCCGGGCGGGGCTACACCTTC. The rearrangement joins TRBV27 to TRBJ1-2; perhaps TRBD1 as D (5 bases). Germline loops: CDR1 MNHEY, CDR2 SMNVEV (reference sequence). CDR3 length: 15 amino acids. Trimming left V 4 bases short and J 8 bases short, with 20 bases between.

A few counts support this clonotype. The chain recombines TRBV12-3 or TRBV12-4 with TRBJ2-3, with TRBD2 matching over 8 bases. With 10 bases clipped from V and 4 bases from J, the junction kept 10 bases outside the gene matches. The CDR3 runs to 14 residues. The CDR3 loop reads CATRLARGADTQYF. In DNA, the CDR3 is TGTGCCACCAGACTAGCGAGGGGGGCAGATACGCAGTATTTT.

V is TRBV29-1 and J is TRBJ1-1; 8 bases line up with TRBD1. The V and J ends lost 7 bases and 1 base, in that order; junction bases with no gene match: 5. Germline values: CDR1 SQVTM, CDR2 ANQGSEA. The CDR3 has 13 residues. The CDR3 loop is CSARTGTNTEAFF. The CDR3 coding sequence is TGCAGCGCCCGGACAGGGACGAACACTGAAGCTTTCTTT.

The sample holds many counts of this clonotype. V is TRBV7-2 and J is TRBJ2-1; TRBD1 or TRBD2 may be the D gene (6 bases each). CDR1 is SGHTA and CDR2 is FQGNSA in the germline V gene. The V and J ends lost 4 bases and 8 bases respectively, with 18 bases between them. The CDR3 is 15 residues long. CDR3: CASSSRGTGRYEQFF. CDR3 DNA sequence: TGTGCCAGCAGCTCCAGGGGCACGGGGAGGTATGAGCAGTTCTTC. Supplemented by reference TRBV7-2 and TRBJ2-1, the full variable domain reads GAGVSQSPSNKVTEKGKDVELRCDPISGHTALYWYRQSLGQGLEFLIYFQGNSAPDKSGLPSDRFSAERTGGSVSTLTIQRTQQEDSAVYLCASSSRGTGRYEQFFGPGTRLTVL.

This clonotype was counted only a few times. The chain employs TRBV29-1 and TRBJ1-1; 7 bases are a match to TRBD1. V was pared by 2 bases and J by 4 bases, with 4 bases of the junction left unmatched. The germline CDR1 and CDR2 sequences are SQVTM and ANQGSEA. The CDR3 extends over 13 amino acids. The CDR3 region has the DNA TGCAGCGTTGAATCGTCAGGGGGCACTGAAGCTTTCTTT. It yields the protein CSVESSGGTEAFF.

The table lists this clonotype with many counts. This rearrangement joins TRBV19 to TRBJ2-3; 9 nucleotides line up with TRBD2. This CDR3 has 17 amino acids. V trimming: 6 bases; J trimming: 0 bases; junction bases outside the gene matches: 10. Germline lookup yields CDR1 LNHDA and CDR2 SQIVND (reference sequence). The CDR3 reads CASRLTHLAGSTDTQYF. In nucleotides, the CDR3 is TGTGCCAGTAGGCTTACCCACCTAGCGGGGAGCACAGATACGCAGTATTTT.

V usage is TRBV20-1 and J usage is TRBJ2-7; 11 bases align to TRBD1. This CDR3 spans 13 amino acids. From germline, CDR1 is DFQATT and CDR2 SNEGSKA (reference sequence). After removal of 6 bases from V and 5 bases from J, the junction contained 6 bases not matched to a gene. CDR3 protein: CSAPGQGVNEQYF. The DNA for the CDR3 is TGCAGTGCGCCGGGACAGGGGGTTAACGAGCAGTACTTC.

V usage is TRBV5-1 and J usage is TRBJ2-3, with TRBD2 matching 11 bases. V was pared by 0 bases and J by 2 bases, with 5 bases of the junction left unmatched. Germline-derived CDR1 and CDR2 are SGHRS and YFSETQ. There are 17 residues in the CDR3. The CDR3 DNA is TGCGCCAGCAGCTTGGCTGGGACTAGCGGATACACAGATACGCAGTATTTT. This gives the protein CASSLAGTSGYTDTQYF.

This clonotype was detected ten times or more. This chain connects TRBV20-1 to TRBJ1-2; D not certain. Trimming cost V 5 bases and J 4 bases, with 14 bases left between them. The germline V gene has CDR1 DFQATT and CDR2 SNEGSKA (reference sequence). The CDR3 spans 13 residues. The CDR3 sequence is CSADGPVGYGYTF. CDR3 DNA: TGCAGTGCTGATGGTCCCGTGGGCTATGGCTACACCTTC.

This clonotype was recorded at least ten times. V gene TRBV7-2 combines with J gene TRBJ2-7; 9 positions match TRBD2. J lost 3 bases, V lost 1 base, and 10 bases had no gene match. This CDR3 is built from 17 residues. Germline lookup yields CDR1 SGHTA and CDR2 FQGNSA. DNA for the CDR3: TGTGCCAGCAGCTTAGAGGTGTCGGGGACTAGCATCTACGAGCAGTACTTC. It yields the protein CASSLEVSGTSIYEQYF.

The genes are TRBV28 and TRBJ1-5, with TRBD1 identical over 9 bases. The germline CDR1 and CDR2 sequences are MDHEN and SYDVKM. This CDR3 is built from 16 residues. The trim removed 6 bases at V and 2 bases at J, leaving 8 bases unmatched. The CDR3 loop reads CASSHQQGAGNQPQHF. Written as DNA, the CDR3 is TGTGCCAGCAGCCATCAACAGGGGGCAGGCAATCAGCCCCAGCATTTT. The whole variable domain, remainder taken from reference TRBV28 and TRBJ1-5, is DVKVTQSSRYLVKRTGEKVFLECVQDMDHENMFWYRQDPGLGLRLIYFSYDVKMKEKGDIPEGYSVSREKKERFSLILESASTNQTSMYLCASSHQQGAGNQPQHFGDGTRLSIL.

The V gene is TRBV28, the J gene TRBJ2-5; D is ambiguous. Germline V gene lookup returns CDR1 MDHEN and CDR2 SYDVKM. V lost 2 bases and J 1 base, leaving 8 bases between the germline ends. The CDR3 is made up of 14 amino acids. The CDR3 is CASSLTPPQETQYF. The CDR3, as DNA: TGTGCCAGCAGTTTAACCCCGCCCCAAGAGACCCAGTACTTC.

The chain is built from TRBV19 and TRBJ2-3; possibly TRBD1 for D (6 bases). With 1 base removed from V and 11 bases from J, the gap between germline ends came to 19 bases. CDR1 is LNHDA and CDR2 is SQIVND in the germline V gene (reference sequence). The CDR3 has 15 amino acids. CDR3 nucleotide sequence: TGTGCCAGTAGTATAGTGCAGGGGACAACCGGTGGGCAGTATTTT. Residues: CASSIVQGTTGGQYF.

The chain is built from TRBV6-2 or TRBV6-3 and TRBJ2-7, with D possibly being TRBD2 (5 bases). This CDR3 spans 15 amino acids. Germline CDR1 MNHEY, CDR2 SVGEGT. V lost 1 base to trimming and J lost 1 base, with 11 bases between them. The CDR3 sequence: CASSYYPTTSYEQYF. In DNA form, the CDR3 reads TGTGCCAGCAGTTACTACCCGACTACTTCCTACGAGCAGTACTTC.

This clonotype was counted only a few times. The chain has TRBV10-3 and TRBJ1-1; D unclear. This CDR3 is 15 amino acids long. V lost 7 bases to trimming and J lost 1 base, with 16 bases between them. Per germline, CDR1 ENHRY and CDR2 SYGVKD. CDR3 sequence (DNA): TGTGCCATCACCAGCCTGGGTGGAGCGAACACTGAAGCTTTCTTT. This encodes CAITSLGGANTEAFF.

Ten or more counts support this clonotype. The chain is built from TRBV6-1 and TRBJ2-3, with 9 nucleotides matching TRBD2. The length of the CDR3 is 14 residues. V lost 5 bases and J lost 2; bases outside the gene matches: 2. Per the germline V gene, CDR1 is MNHNS and CDR2 is SASEGT. CDR3 residues: CASSQREDTDTQYF. For the CDR3, the DNA is TGTGCCAGCAGTCAGCGGGAGGACACAGATACGCAGTATTTT.

In this sample, this clonotype turned up a few times. V usage is TRBV7-3 and J usage is TRBJ2-1, with TRBD2 matching 12 bases. The CDR3 totals 15 residues. V lost 4 bases and J lost 5; bases outside the gene matches: 3. The V gene's germline CDR1 is SGHTA and CDR2 FQGTGA. For the CDR3, the DNA is TGTGCCAGCAGCTCCCGACTAGCGGGGGACAATGAGCAGTTCTTC. It codes for CASSSRLAGDNEQFF.

In its sample, this clonotype was seen a few times. The V and J genes are TRBV19 and TRBJ2-5; 8 nucleotides align to TRBD2. The CDR3 loop spans 13 amino acids. Germline V lookup: CDR1 LNHDA, CDR2 SQIVND (reference sequence). With V trimmed by 9 bases and J by 4 bases, 7 bases remained unmatched. CDR3 sequence: CASREGLRETQYF. CDR3 sequence (DNA): TGTGCCAGCCGGGAGGGGCTACGAGAGACCCAGTACTTC. The full variable domain, with the rest looked up from reference TRBV19 and TRBJ2-5, is DGGITQSPKYLFRKEGQNVTLSCEQNLNHDAMYWYRQDPGQGLRLIYYSQIVNDFQKGDIAEGYSVSREKKESFPLTVTSAQKNPTAFYLCASREGLRETQYFGPGTRLLVL.

There are a few counts of this clonotype. The chain recombines TRBV29-1 with TRBJ2-7; D remains unclear. V shed 4 bases and J shed 2 bases, with 6 bases lying between them. The germline V gene encodes CDR1 SQVTM and CDR2 ANQGSEA. The CDR3 has 11 residues. The CDR3 spells CSVGPAYEQYF. DNA for the CDR3: TGCAGCGTTGGTCCAGCCTACGAGCAGTACTTC.

The V and J genes are TRBV18 and TRBJ1-1; D gene ambiguous. The germline V and J ends were trimmed by 5 bases and 5 bases, with 15 bases remaining between them. Germline CDR1 KGHSH, CDR2 LQKENI. The CDR3 runs 14 residues. The CDR3 here is CASSSDGEVTEAFF. The CDR3 DNA sequence: TGTGCCAGCTCATCGGACGGAGAGGTGACTGAAGCTTTCTTT.

This clonotype was counted many times. V is TRBV12-3 or TRBV12-4 and J is TRBJ2-5, with D perhaps assigned TRBD1 or TRBD2 (5 bases each). The V gene lost 6 bases and the J gene lost 5 bases, with 16 bases spanning the gap. This CDR3 is 14 amino acids long. The DNA for the CDR3 is TGTGCCAGCAGCCCGAGGGACGACTGGGAGACCCAGTACTTC. This encodes CASSPRDDWETQYF.

This clonotype was observed at least ten times. The chain uses TRBV12-3 or TRBV12-4 and TRBJ1-3; D gene uncertain. The CDR3 is 14 amino acids. V lost 0 bases to trimming and J lost 8 bases, with 11 bases between them. Written as DNA, the CDR3 is TGTGCCAGCAGTTTAGCGGGCTTACTGGACACCATATATTTT. This encodes CASSLAGLLDTIYF.

V and J are TRBV5-1 and TRBJ1-1; D not resolved. Per the germline V gene, CDR1 is SGHRS and CDR2 is YFSETQ. V shed 3 bases and J shed 1 base, with 13 bases lying between them. The CDR3 is 15 residues long. The CDR3 region is CASSYIHVKNTEAFF. The CDR3 DNA follows: TGCGCCAGCAGCTACATTCACGTAAAGAACACTGAAGCTTTCTTT.

The genes are TRBV2 and TRBJ2-7, with TRBD2 identical over 9 bases. The CDR3 runs to 15 residues. V shed 6 bases and J 2 bases; nucleotides not matched to a gene: 8. Per the germline V gene, CDR1 is SNHLY and CDR2 is FYNNEI. CDR3 amino acids: CASSAGAGGAYEQYF. The CDR3 nucleotides read TGTGCCAGCAGCGCGGGAGCGGGAGGTGCCTACGAGCAGTACTTC.

J is TRBJ2-1 and V is TRBV5-1, with 9 bases fitting TRBD1. Germline values: CDR1 SGHRS, CDR2 YFSETQ. V trimming: 4 bases; J trimming: 7 bases; junction bases outside the gene matches: 0. The CDR3 totals 12 residues. This chain's CDR3 is CASSGTGNEQFF. Here the CDR3 DNA reads TGCGCCAGCAGCGGGACAGGGAATGAGCAGTTCTTC.

This clonotype appeared many times. The rearrangement joins TRBV7-2 to TRBJ2-5; 10 nucleotides agree with TRBD1. The CDR3 extends over 15 amino acids. The V gene end was trimmed by 5 bases and the J gene end by 4 bases; junction bases not matched to a gene: 7. The germline CDR1 and CDR2 sequences are SGHTA and FQGNSA. Here the CDR3 reads CASSPFGQGGETQYF. CDR3 coding DNA: TGTGCCAGCAGCCCGTTCGGACAGGGGGGAGAGACCCAGTACTTC.

This clonotype has a count of ten or more. The V call is TRBV7-2, the J call TRBJ1-1, with unresolved D. Trimming pared 2 bases from V and 2 bases from J, leaving 9 bases between. The CDR3 loop spans 14 amino acids. The germline V gene encodes CDR1 SGHTA and CDR2 FQGNSA. The CDR3 sequence is CASSLQNSNTEAFF. CDR3 sequence (DNA): TGTGCCAGCAGCTTACAAAACAGCAACACTGAAGCTTTCTTT.

This clonotype was recorded many times. The chain is built from TRBV7-6 and TRBJ1-1; the D is unclear. Trimming removed 0 bases from V and 4 bases from J, with 6 bases in between. CDR1 SGHVS and CDR2 FNYEAQ come from the germline V gene. The CDR3 sequence is 13 residues long. The CDR3 DNA sequence: TGTGCCAGCAGCTTAGCATGGGGCACTGAAGCTTTCTTT. It encodes CASSLAWGTEAFF.

In its sample, this clonotype was seen many times. The chain is built from TRBV6-1 and TRBJ1-1, with a weak D call TRBD1 (5 bases). The V and J ends lost 6 bases and 0 bases respectively, with 14 bases between them. The germline gives CDR1 MNHNS, CDR2 SASEGT. This CDR3 region has 15 residues. In DNA form, the CDR3 reads TGTGCCAGCAGGGGGGGACGGATCATGAACACTGAAGCTTTCTTT. It translates to CASRGGRIMNTEAFF.